This TCR beta chain was identified in a study of early T cells in non-severe SARS-CoV-2 infection. There are many counts of this clonotype. The CDR3 spans 16 residues. Germline assignment: CDR1 SGHKS and CDR2 YYEKEE (reference sequence). With 4 bases clipped from V and 4 bases from J, the junction kept 11 bases outside the gene matches. TCRdb re-analysed the 5' RACE reads in MiXCR, keeping a single row per CDR3 protein. Of roughly 38,000 distinct CDR3 sequences in the sample, 5.5% to 6.5% were seen once. The rearrangement uses TRBV5-5 and TRBJ1-2, with 9 nucleotides matching TRBD1. This clonotype originated in an adult who was a healthcare worker with PCR-confirmed SARS-CoV-2 infection or an uninfected control (not recorded which). Sequenced sample: whole blood. The CDR3 sequence is CASSPRTGDTPYGYTF. Written as DNA, the CDR3 is TGTGCCAGCAGCCCAAGGACAGGGGATACCCCCTATGGCTACACCTTC. Based on the CDR3 plus reference TRBV5-5 and TRBJ1-2, the full variable domain is DAGVTQSPTHLIKTRGQQVTLRCSPISGHKSVSWYQQVLGQGPQFIFQYYEKEERGRGNFPDRFSARQFPNYSSELNVNALLLGDSALYLCASSPRTGDTPYGYTFGSGTRLTVV.